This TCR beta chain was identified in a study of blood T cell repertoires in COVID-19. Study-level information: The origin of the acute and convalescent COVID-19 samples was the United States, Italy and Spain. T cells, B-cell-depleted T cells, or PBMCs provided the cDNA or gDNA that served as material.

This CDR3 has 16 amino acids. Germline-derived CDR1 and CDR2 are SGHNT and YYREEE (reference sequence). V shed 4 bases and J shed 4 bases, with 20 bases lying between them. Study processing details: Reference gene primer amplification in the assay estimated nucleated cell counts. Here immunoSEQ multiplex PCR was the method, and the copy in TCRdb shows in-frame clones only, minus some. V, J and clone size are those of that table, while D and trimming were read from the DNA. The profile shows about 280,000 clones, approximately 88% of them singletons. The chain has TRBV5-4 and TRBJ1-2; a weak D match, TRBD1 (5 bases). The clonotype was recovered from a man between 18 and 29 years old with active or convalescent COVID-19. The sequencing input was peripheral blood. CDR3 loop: CASSGTARATGYGYTF. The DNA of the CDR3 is TGTGCCAGCAGCGGAACTGCCAGGGCGACGGGCTATGGCTACACCTTC.